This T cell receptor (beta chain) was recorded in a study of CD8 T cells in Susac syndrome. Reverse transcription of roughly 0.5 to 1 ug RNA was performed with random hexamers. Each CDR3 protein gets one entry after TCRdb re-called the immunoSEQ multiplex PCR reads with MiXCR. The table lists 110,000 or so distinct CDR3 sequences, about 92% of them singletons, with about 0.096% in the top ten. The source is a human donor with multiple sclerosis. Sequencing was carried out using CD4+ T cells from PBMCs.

DNA of the CDR3: TGCAGCGTTGGACGGGACGGCCAAGATACGCAGTATTTT. The encoded protein is CSVGRDGQDTQYF. The chain joins TRBV29-1 to TRBJ2-3; D is possibly TRBD1 or TRBD2 (5 bases each). CDR1 and CDR2 (germline): SQVTM, ANQGSEA. There are 13 residues in the CDR3. The germline V and J ends were trimmed by 4 bases and 5 bases, with 13 bases remaining between them.